These 27 T cell receptor beta chains share one sample of origin, sequenced in a study of technical replicates of blood from a handful of donors. Clones were read by immunoSEQ multiplex PCR, and TCRdb kept only the in-frame ones, dropping some. The profile covers around 75,000 clones, with 90% to 95% appearing a single time and approximately 0.27% taken by the ten largest. Material for sequencing was T cells isolated from PBMCs. The receptors originated from a human donor in good health.

The chain joins TRBV19 to TRBJ1-6, with 9 bases aligning to TRBD1. This CDR3 is built from 17 residues. In germline, CDR1 is LNHDA, CDR2 SQIVND (reference sequence). V shed 6 bases and J 4 bases; nucleotides not matched to a gene: 10. The CDR3 region is CASRERTGVRYNSPLHF. The CDR3 DNA is TGTGCCAGTAGAGAGAGGACAGGGGTAAGGTATAATTCACCCCTCCACTTT.

The J gene is TRBJ2-3, the V gene TRBV4-1, with 8 bases fitting TRBD2. CDR1 is MGHRA, CDR2 YSYEKL, per germline. The CDR3 is 16 residues long. V lost 0 bases to trimming and J lost 3 bases; unmatched junction nucleotides: 5. The CDR3 DNA reads as TGCGCCAGCAGCCAAGAGCGTAGCGGGGCGACAGATACGCAGTATTTT. This sequence encodes CASSQERSGATDTQYF.

The V gene is TRBV5-1, the J gene TRBJ1-1; D possibly corresponds to TRBD1 (6 bases). Trimming stripped 0 bases from V and 0 bases from J, with 9 bases between. The CDR3 covers 15 residues. The germline V gene has CDR1 SGHRS and CDR2 YFSETQ. The CDR3 sequence: CASSLAQGLNTEAFF. In nucleotides, the CDR3 is TGCGCCAGCAGCTTGGCCCAGGGGTTGAACACTGAAGCTTTCTTT. Based on the CDR3 plus reference TRBV5-1 and TRBJ1-1, the full variable domain is KAGVTQTPRYLIKTRGQQVTLSCSPISGHRSVSWYQQTPGQGLQFLFEYFSETQRNKGNFPGRFSGRQFSNSRSEMNVSTLELGDSALYLCASSLAQGLNTEAFFGQGTRLTVV.

This rearrangement joins TRBV12-5 to TRBJ1-3, with 7 bases lining up with TRBD1. The germline CDR1 and CDR2 sequences are LGHNT and FRNRAP. Trimming at V came to 6 bases and at J to 2 bases, leaving 7 bases not matched to a gene. The CDR3 is made up of 15 amino acids. The CDR3 sequence: CASGRGTATGNTIYF. CDR3 sequence (DNA): TGTGCTAGTGGACGTGGGACAGCCACTGGAAACACCATATATTTT.

This chain links TRBV30 with TRBJ2-3; D not resolved. This CDR3 contains 13 residues. V gave up 0 bases and J gave up 6 bases, with 10 bases separating them. Germline V gene sequence: CDR1 GTSNPN, CDR2 SVGIG (reference sequence). The CDR3 here is CAWSVSRPDTQYF. CDR3 nucleotides: TGTGCCTGGAGTGTGAGCAGGCCCGATACGCAGTATTTT.

This chain connects TRBV19 to TRBJ1-5; 7 positions match TRBD1. The CDR3 extends over 14 amino acids. From germline, CDR1 is LNHDA and CDR2 SQIVND (reference sequence). V gave up 6 bases and J gave up 1 base; unmatched junction bases: 3. Here the CDR3 reads CASSATGSNQPQHF. CDR3 bases: TGTGCCAGTAGCGCGACAGGGAGCAATCAGCCCCAGCATTTT.

The V call is TRBV15, the J call TRBJ1-2, with 7 bases lining up with TRBD1. CDR1 LNHNV and CDR2 YYDKDF come from the germline V gene (reference sequence). Trimming at V came to 4 bases and at J to 6 bases, leaving 2 bases not matched to a gene. CDR3 length equals 12 residues. The CDR3: CATSKGQDGYTF. The CDR3 nucleotides are TGTGCCACCAGCAAAGGACAGGATGGCTACACCTTC.

The genes are TRBV2 and TRBJ2-3, with 14 bases matching TRBD2. The ends lost 7 bases at V and 6 bases at J; junction bases unmatched: 9. The germline V gene encodes CDR1 SNHLY and CDR2 FYNNEI. The CDR3 runs 16 residues. For the CDR3, the DNA is TGTGCCAGCATTCGACTAGCGGGAGGGCCTGGGGATACGCAGTATTTT. Residues: CASIRLAGGPGDTQYF.

The chain recombines TRBV5-4 with TRBJ2-3; D might be TRBD1 (5 bases). Germline V CDR1 and CDR2: SGHNT, YYREEE (reference sequence). This CDR3 has 14 amino acids. Trimming took off 0 bases at V and 2 bases at J, with 7 bases between the two ends. The CDR3 region is CASSLEGYTDTQYF. DNA of the CDR3: TGTGCCAGCAGCTTGGAGGGGTACACAGATACGCAGTATTTT. Full variable domain (missing parts from reference TRBV5-4 and TRBJ2-3): ETGVTQSPTHLIKTRGQQVTLRCSSQSGHNTVSWYQQALGQGPQFIFQYYREEENGRGNFPPRFSGLQFPNYSSELNVNALELDDSALYLCASSLEGYTDTQYFGPGTRLTVL.

V is TRBV7-9 and J is TRBJ2-7; D uncertain. Germline-derived CDR1 and CDR2 are SEHNR and FQNEAQ (reference sequence). CDR3 size: 11 residues. V shed 5 bases and J shed 7 bases, with 9 bases lying between them. This chain's CDR3 is CASSISREQYF. As DNA, the CDR3 is TGTGCCAGCAGCATTTCTAGGGAGCAGTACTTC.

The CDR3 spells CASSPPVDRGFRLANYGYTF. The DNA of the CDR3 is TGTGCCAGCTCACCACCGGTAGACAGGGGATTTCGCTTAGCTAACTATGGCTACACCTTC. The V and J genes are TRBV18 and TRBJ1-2, with 8 bases lining up with TRBD1. The germline gives CDR1 KGHSH, CDR2 LQKENI. CDR3 length equals 20 residues. J gave up 0 bases and V 0 bases, and 15 bases lay outside the gene matches.

V and J are TRBV5-1 and TRBJ2-3; D is possibly TRBD1 (5 bases). The CDR3 is made up of 16 amino acids. V was pared by 0 bases and J by 1 base, with 12 bases between. Germline V gives CDR1 SGHRS, CDR2 YFSETQ. The CDR3: CASSLGYGAGTDTQYF. DNA of the CDR3: TGCGCCAGCAGCTTGGGTTATGGGGCAGGCACAGATACGCAGTATTTT.

The chain recombines TRBV9 with TRBJ2-3, with 10 bases matching TRBD2. This CDR3 comprises 15 residues. The J segment lost 5 bases and the V segment lost 1 base, leaving 4 bases of the junction unmatched. Looked up from germline, CDR1 is SGDLS and CDR2 is YYNGEE. DNA for the CDR3: TGTGCCAGCAGCGTACGGGCTAGCGGGGGAGATACGCAGTATTTT. Amino acids: CASSVRASGGDTQYF. The full variable domain, rest sourced from reference TRBV9 and TRBJ2-3, is DSGVTQTPKHLITATGQRVTLRCSPRSGDLSVYWYQQSLDQGLQFLIQYYNGEERAKGNILERFSAQQFPDLHSELNLSSLELGDSALYFCASSVRASGGDTQYFGPGTRLTVL.

Note on this clone: The junction departs from the called germline gene at one end, perhaps through a read error. CDR3 bases: TGTGCCAGTAGTAGCTACATCACCGGGACAGCAATTTCCTTC. Its protein product is CASSSYITGTAISF. The V gene is TRBV19, the J gene TRBJ2-7, with 7 bases matching TRBD1. The CDR3 is made up of 14 amino acids. Germline lookup yields CDR1 LNHDA and CDR2 SQIVND (reference sequence).

For this clone: A junction end diverges from the germline sequence, so it may reflect a read error. The V and J genes are TRBV5-1 and TRBJ1-2; D is unresolved. CDR3 length: 13 residues. CDR1 and CDR2 (germline): SGHRS, YFSETQ. In DNA form, the CDR3 reads TGCGCCAGCAGCTTGGGGACTAACGATGGCTACACCTTC. It encodes CASSLGTNDGYTF.

The chain joins TRBV28 to TRBJ1-5, with a tentative D call TRBD1 (5 bases). CDR1 is MDHEN, CDR2 SYDVKM, per germline. This CDR3 is 11 amino acids long. V lost 4 bases to trimming and J lost 15 bases, with 13 bases between them. CDR3 sequence: CASSWGPPVHF. The CDR3 DNA is TGTGCCAGCAGTTGGGGCCCGCCAGTGCATTTT.

The CDR3 reads CASSELLQRFF. CDR3 DNA sequence: TGTGCCAGCAGTGAACTCCTGCAGCGGTTCTTC. V gene TRBV2 combines with J gene TRBJ2-1; D is uncertain. This CDR3 comprises 11 residues. Looked up from germline, CDR1 is SNHLY and CDR2 is FYNNEI. The V and J ends lost 2 bases and 15 bases respectively, with 11 bases between them.

This clone has only one observation. J is TRBJ2-5 and V is TRBV7-6, with 8 bases that match TRBD2. Germline CDR1 is SGHVS and CDR2 is FNYEAQ. The CDR3 runs 13 residues. After removal of 5 bases from V and 4 bases from J, the junction contained 3 bases not matched to a gene. CDR3 nucleotide sequence: TGTGCCAGCAGCCAACGGGGGGGAGAGACCCAGTACTTC. Protein product: CASSQRGGETQYF. The full variable domain, rest sourced from reference TRBV7-6 and TRBJ2-5, is GAGVSQSPRYKVTKRGQDVALRCDPISGHVSLYWYRQALGQGPEFLTYFNYEAQQDKSGLPNDRFSAERPEGSISTLTIQRTEQRDSAMYRCASSQRGGETQYFGPGTRLLVL.

The table lists this clone with a count of one. The chain combines TRBV7-9 with TRBJ2-7, with 9 bases fitting TRBD1. The germline V gene encodes CDR1 SEHNR and CDR2 FQNEAQ (reference sequence). CDR3 length: 12 residues. V was clipped by 5 bases and J by 6 bases; unmatched bases: 2. The CDR3 nucleotides are TGTGCCAGCAGCCGGGACAGGGTCGAGCAGTACTTC. The encoded protein is CASSRDRVEQYF.

The V gene is TRBV13, the J gene TRBJ2-5; D not certain. The end of the DNA is better explained by TRBJ2-7, so the J call may be wrong. This CDR3 comprises 13 residues. Looked up from germline, CDR1 is PRHDT and CDR2 is FYEKMQ (reference sequence). The chain's CDR3 is CASSLALYYEQYF. In DNA, the CDR3 is TGTGCCAGCAGCTTAGCCTTATACTACGAGCAGTACTTC.

DNA for the CDR3: TGTGCCAGCAGTTACTCGTCTCCGGGTGGCAATCAGCCCCAGCATTTT. It is translated as CASSYSSPGGNQPQHF. The chain employs TRBV6-5 and TRBJ1-5; D is uncertain. Trimming shortened V by 0 bases and J by 2 bases, and 11 bases separated the two germline ends. CDR3 length: 16 amino acids. Germline lookup yields CDR1 MNHEY and CDR2 SVGAGI.

This chain joins TRBV5-1 and TRBJ2-5; D gene ambiguous. The CDR3 runs 11 residues. Per germline, CDR1 SGHRS and CDR2 YFSETQ. The V end lost 4 bases, the J end lost 5 bases, and 6 bases lay between the germline ends. The CDR3 DNA is TGCGCCAGCAGCGCCGAGGAGACCCAGTACTTC. Translation: CASSAEETQYF.

This chain connects TRBV18 to TRBJ2-5; 12 bases align to TRBD2. The CDR3 sequence is 14 residues long. Losses at the gene ends were 4 bases for V and 3 bases for J; bases not matched to a gene: 0. In germline, CDR1 is KGHSH, CDR2 LQKENI. CDR3 sequence: CASSRTSGEETQYF. DNA of the CDR3: TGTGCCAGCTCACGGACTAGCGGGGAAGAGACCCAGTACTTC.

This clone was detected once. This chain connects TRBV7-3 to TRBJ2-7, with a tentative D call TRBD2 (5 bases). There are 13 residues in the CDR3. Germline assignment: CDR1 SGHTA and CDR2 FQGTGA. Trimming removed 4 bases at V and 0 bases at J, with 7 bases between. The CDR3 DNA is TGTGCCAGCAGCTCCGGGATCTCCTACGAGCAGTACTTC. It encodes CASSSGISYEQYF.

The chain is built from TRBV7-6 and TRBJ2-3; 9 bases align to TRBD2. CDR3 length: 17 amino acids. Germline V gene data show CDR1 as SGHVS and CDR2 as FNYEAQ. After removal of 1 base from V and 8 bases from J, the junction contained 13 bases not matched to a gene. CDR3 in DNA: TGTGCCAGCAGCTTAGTGGCTAGCGGGATGAACGGGGGTACGCAGTATTTT. It translates to CASSLVASGMNGGTQYF.

The rearrangement links TRBV10-2 to TRBJ2-1; weak D call: TRBD2 (5 bases). The V end lost 7 bases, the J end lost 0 bases, and 13 bases lay between the germline ends. Germline V lookup: CDR1 WSHSY, CDR2 SAAADI. The CDR3 contains 15 residues. This CDR3 is CASMGGSRSYNEQFF. The CDR3 DNA reads as TGCGCCAGCATGGGCGGGTCCCGCTCCTACAATGAGCAGTTCTTC.

The V and J genes are TRBV11-2 and TRBJ1-2; D may be TRBD1 (6 bases). The CDR3 runs 13 residues. Between the trimmed V and J ends, which lost 5 bases and 5 bases, there was a span of 12 bases. Germline CDR1 reads SGHAT; CDR2 reads FQNNGV. DNA for the CDR3: TGTGCCAGCAGCCAACAGGGCTATTATGGCTACACCTTC. Amino acids: CASSQQGYYGYTF.